This TCR beta chain is drawn from a study of blood T cell repertoires in COVID-19. The protocol was immunoSEQ multiplex PCR, while the TCRdb copy is restricted to in-frame clones and leaves out a portion. The data show nearly 200,000 clones, 80% to 85% seen once. Participants were aged about 18 to 100 years, lived in over 20 US areas, and enrolled virtually. Germline lookup yields CDR1 SGHTA and CDR2 FQGNSA. V shed 1 base and J 2 bases; nucleotides not matched to a gene: 5. The CDR3 extends over 17 amino acids. The specimen sequenced was PBMCs or T cells enriched from blood (not recorded which). The rearrangement links TRBV7-2 to TRBJ2-5; TRBD2 matches at 12 bases. The receptor was derived from a man aged 40-49 years who had recovered from COVID-19. The CDR3 is CASSLVPLAGGQETQYF. The DNA of the CDR3 is TGTGCCAGCAGCTTAGTTCCCCTAGCGGGGGGGCAAGAGACCCAGTACTTC.